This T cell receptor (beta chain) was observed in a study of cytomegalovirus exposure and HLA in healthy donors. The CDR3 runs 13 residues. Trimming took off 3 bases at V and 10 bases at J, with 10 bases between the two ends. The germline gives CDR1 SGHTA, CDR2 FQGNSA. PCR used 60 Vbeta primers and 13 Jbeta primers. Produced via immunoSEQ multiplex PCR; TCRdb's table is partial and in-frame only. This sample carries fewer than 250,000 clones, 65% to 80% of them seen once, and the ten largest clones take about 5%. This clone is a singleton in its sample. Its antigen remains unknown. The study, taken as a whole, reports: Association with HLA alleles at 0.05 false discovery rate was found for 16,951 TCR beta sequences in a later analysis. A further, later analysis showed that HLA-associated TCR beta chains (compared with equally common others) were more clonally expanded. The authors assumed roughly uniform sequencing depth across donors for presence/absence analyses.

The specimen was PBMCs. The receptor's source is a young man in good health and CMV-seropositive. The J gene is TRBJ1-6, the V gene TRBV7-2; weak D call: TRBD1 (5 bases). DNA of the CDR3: TGTGCCAGCAGCTTCGGTGGGGCATCACCCCTCCACTTT. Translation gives CASSFGGASPLHF.